This T cell receptor (beta chain) was retrieved from a study of T cell responses to AZD1222 COVID-19 vaccine. Points from the study as a whole: Spike-specific TCR breadth and depth both grew after two AZD1222 doses. White British donors predominated, females outnumbered males, and clonal diversity was possibly underestimated.

Turning to this clone: What it binds is unknown.

Assay used: immunoSEQ multiplex PCR; TCRdb lists only in-frame clones, some missing. The table lists some 120,000 clones, 88% of them singletons. The V gene's germline CDR1 is SGHRS and CDR2 YFSETQ. V was shortened by 6 bases and J by 8 bases, with 21 bases between the two germline ends. The CDR3 totals 15 residues. The chain employs TRBV5-1 and TRBJ2-1; D possibly corresponds to TRBD2 (6 bases). The origin of this receptor is an adult in good health. The sample here was peripheral blood, taken on day 0 of AZD1222 vaccination. The CDR3 is CASKGLAGRPDEQFF. The DNA for the CDR3 is TGCGCCAGCAAGGGTTTGGCGGGGCGCCCCGATGAGCAGTTCTTC.